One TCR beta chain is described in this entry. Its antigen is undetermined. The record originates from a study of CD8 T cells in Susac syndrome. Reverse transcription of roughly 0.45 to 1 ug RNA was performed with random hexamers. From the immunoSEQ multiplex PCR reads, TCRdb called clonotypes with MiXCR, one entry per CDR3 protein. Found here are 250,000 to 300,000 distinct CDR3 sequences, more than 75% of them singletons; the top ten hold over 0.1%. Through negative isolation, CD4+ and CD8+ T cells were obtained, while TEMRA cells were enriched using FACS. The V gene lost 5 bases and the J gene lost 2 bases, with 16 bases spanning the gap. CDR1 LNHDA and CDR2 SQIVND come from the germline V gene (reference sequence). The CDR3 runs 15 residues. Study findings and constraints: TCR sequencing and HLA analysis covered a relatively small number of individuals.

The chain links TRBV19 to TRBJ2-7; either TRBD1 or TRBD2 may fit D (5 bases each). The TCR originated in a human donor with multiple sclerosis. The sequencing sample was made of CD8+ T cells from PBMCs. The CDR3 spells CASSSRDPSPYEQYF. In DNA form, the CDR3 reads TGTGCCAGTAGTTCCCGGGACCCCAGTCCCTACGAGCAGTACTTC.